This T cell receptor (beta chain) was captured in a study of T cell changes during pregnancy in multiple sclerosis. The V and J ends lost 1 base and 4 bases, in that order; junction bases with no gene match: 3. Germline CDR1 and CDR2: SGHNT and YYREEE (reference sequence). The CDR3 totals 15 residues. Profiled with immunoSEQ multiplex PCR; TCRdb holds only in-frame clones, not every one. The sample has around 100,000 clones; 92% are singletons. The sequencing here drew on peripheral blood, taken after pregnancy. The receptor's source is a female donor with multiple sclerosis, enrolled in a pregnancy study. V is TRBV5-4 and J is TRBJ2-3; 10 nucleotides align to TRBD2. CDR3 region: CASSLQLAGADTQYF. The CDR3 nucleotides are TGTGCCAGCAGCTTGCAGCTAGCGGGAGCAGATACGCAGTATTTT.